This T cell receptor beta chain came from a study of cytotoxic CD8 clonotypes in ibrutinib-treated CLL. Whole-study context: Samples averaged 255,043 productive templates and about 94,000 productive rearrangements. General study results and limits: Clonotypes that were public were uncommon, and they contracted or stayed stable on treatment. Clonality went up at the time of ibrutinib response, stayed stable in sustained remission, and later dropped back toward its baseline level at progression.

CDR1 is KGHSH, CDR2 LQKENI, per germline. V was clipped by 0 bases and J by 2 bases, with 8 bases between them. The length of the CDR3 is 14 residues. This table comes from immunoSEQ multiplex PCR, and its TCRdb copy is limited to in-frame clones, with some not included. The data hold about 140,000 clones, with about 72% observed a single time. Note on this clone: Its antigen remains unknown.

The V call is TRBV18, the J call TRBJ2-7, with D unresolved. This TCR came from a human donor with chronic lymphocytic leukemia. Sequenced here: PBMCs, sampled after 12 months of ibrutinib treatment. CDR3 sequence: CASSPPEIPYEQYF. The CDR3 DNA follows: TGTGCCAGCTCACCACCAGAAATTCCCTACGAGCAGTACTTC.